A single sample is the source of the 6 T cell receptor beta chains below, sequenced in a study of shared clonotypes between healthy human individuals. The protocol was immunoSEQ multiplex PCR, while the TCRdb copy is restricted to in-frame clones and leaves out a portion. This sample has about 2.1 million clones; roughly 93% occur once, and the top ten carry approximately 1.6%. The naive CD8 population came from CD45RO-negative cells selected for CCR7, without terminally differentiated effector memory CD45RA+ cells. The sample consisted of naive CD8+ T cells from PBMCs. Receptor source: a man between 18 and 35 years old in good health. Some clones in this sample may be carry-over from other donors' samples.

A single count supports this clone. The chain employs TRBV28 and TRBJ1-1; 10 bases line up with TRBD1. Germline V gene sequence: CDR1 MDHEN, CDR2 SYDVKM. The CDR3 is made up of 14 amino acids. J lost 1 base, V lost 6 bases, and 2 bases had no gene match. CDR3 DNA sequence: TGTGCCAGCAGGGGGACAGGGGAGAACACTGAAGCTTTCTTT. Protein product: CASRGTGENTEAFF.

The chain recombines TRBV4-1 with TRBJ1-5, with D tentatively TRBD1 (5 bases). CDR3 size: 15 residues. V was clipped by 4 bases and J by 0 bases, with 10 bases between them. Per germline, CDR1 MGHRA and CDR2 YSYEKL. CDR3 nucleotides: TGCGCCAGCAGCCTATTCCAGGGTAGCAATCAGCCCCAGCATTTT. Translation: CASSLFQGSNQPQHF.

This clone has a single count. The rearrangement uses TRBV9 and TRBJ2-7; 11 bases match TRBD2. Trimming took 3 bases from V and 2 from J; bases not matched to a gene: 4. Per germline, CDR1 SGDLS and CDR2 YYNGEE. The CDR3 sequence is 15 residues long. The CDR3 DNA reads TGTGCCAGCAGCGAGGGACTAGCGGATACCTACGAGCAGTACTTC. This codes for CASSEGLADTYEQYF.

This chain uses TRBV7-9 with TRBJ2-5; the match to TRBD1 covers 9 bases. Germline-derived CDR1 and CDR2 are SEHNR and FQNEAQ (reference sequence). CDR3 length equals 18 residues. The trim removed 4 bases at V and 1 base at J, leaving 13 bases unmatched. The CDR3 is CASSSRTGDRLFQETQYF. The CDR3, as DNA: TGTGCCAGCAGCTCGCGGACAGGGGATCGTTTATTCCAAGAGACCCAGTACTTC.

The chain employs TRBV4-1 and TRBJ2-1; 10 bases agree with TRBD2. J lost 2 bases, V lost 4 bases, and 2 bases had no gene match. The CDR3 runs 15 residues. The germline V gene encodes CDR1 MGHRA and CDR2 YSYEKL. CDR3 nucleotide sequence: TGCGCCAGCAGCCTAGCGGGAGGCACCTACAATGAGCAGTTCTTC. This encodes CASSLAGGTYNEQFF.

This clone was seen only a few times. This chain uses TRBV28 with TRBJ1-1, with no clear D. Trimming pared 2 bases from V and 4 bases from J, leaving 8 bases between. CDR1 and CDR2 from the germline V gene are MDHEN and SYDVKM. The CDR3 is 13 amino acids. The CDR3 coding sequence is TGTGCCAGCAGTTTAGCGGAAGGCACTGAAGCTTTCTTT. Protein product: CASSLAEGTEAFF.